The 10 T cell receptor beta chains reported below all come from one sample, sequenced in a study of T cell responses to AZD1222 COVID-19 vaccine (dated by TCRdb to the early 2020s). The intended sense of this specimen's time point label: baseline before first vaccination. The library was made by the immunoSEQ multiplex PCR assay. Imported from immuneACCESS, the table was reduced by TCRdb to in-frame sequences with V and J called. These copies leave out some clones; in studies compared against another copy, an unresolved V gene accounts for under half, and the cause of the remainder is not known. The sample has over 100,000 clones on record, approximately 90% of them singletons. Under 25% of the sample belongs to the ten largest clones. The source material was peripheral blood, sampled on day 0 of AZD1222 vaccination. All receptors derive from an adult in good health.

The rearrangement uses TRBV4-1 and TRBJ2-7; no clear D. The V gene's germline CDR1 is MGHRA and CDR2 YSYEKL. There are 12 residues in the CDR3. V lost 0 bases, J lost 6 bases, and 6 bases lay in between. CDR3 protein: CASSQDPGEQYF. Written as DNA, the CDR3 is TGCGCCAGCAGCCAAGACCCGGGCGAGCAGTACTTC.

The chain couples TRBV6-1 to TRBJ1-1; possibly TRBD1 for D (5 bases). The V end lost 1 base, the J end lost 5 bases, and 11 bases lay between the germline ends. The germline CDR1 and CDR2 sequences are MNHNS and SASEGT. The CDR3 is made up of 14 amino acids. The CDR3 DNA sequence: TGTGCCAGCAGTGAAGTAGCGGGGGGGACTGAAGCTTTCTTT. The encoded protein is CASSEVAGGTEAFF.

The chain is built from TRBV14 and TRBJ2-7; 9 bases match TRBD1. The J segment lost 4 bases and the V segment lost 4 bases, leaving 5 bases of the junction unmatched. Germline loops: CDR1 SGHDN, CDR2 FVKESK. The CDR3 has 14 residues. In DNA form, the CDR3 reads TGTGCCAGCAGCCTTCGACAGGGGGGATACGAGCAGTACTTC. It translates to CASSLRQGGYEQYF.

The gene calls are TRBV19 and TRBJ1-1; D unclear. Trimming removed 7 bases from V and 1 base from J, with 13 bases in between. This CDR3 comprises 14 residues. Germline V CDR1 and CDR2: LNHDA, SQIVND (reference sequence). CDR3 amino acids: CASTRFPENTEAFF. The DNA for the CDR3 is TGTGCCAGTACCCGTTTCCCGGAGAACACTGAAGCTTTCTTT.

This clone was seen more than once but under ten times. The chain couples TRBV4-3 to TRBJ2-7; 9 bases align to TRBD1. Germline CDR1 reads LGHNA; CDR2 reads YSLEER. V trimming: 5 bases; J trimming: 3 bases; junction bases outside the gene matches: 5. The CDR3 covers 14 residues. CDR3 sequence: CASSYGTGNYEQYF. The CDR3, as DNA: TGCGCCAGCAGCTATGGGACAGGGAACTACGAGCAGTACTTC.

V is TRBV27 and J is TRBJ2-5, with 8 bases that match TRBD1. This CDR3 has 17 amino acids. After removal of 3 bases from V and 0 bases from J, the junction contained 9 bases not matched to a gene. From germline, CDR1 is MNHEY and CDR2 SMNVEV (reference sequence). CDR3 DNA: TGTGCCAGCAGTTTCCAAGGACAGGGTTTCCACCAAGAGACCCAGTACTTC. Encoded protein: CASSFQGQGFHQETQYF.

This CDR3 reads CASSVGDRGPLALTEQYF. The CDR3 nucleotides read TGTGCCAGCAGCGTTGGGGACAGGGGGCCCTTGGCCCTTACAGAGCAGTACTTC. This rearrangement joins TRBV9 to TRBJ2-7, with 12 positions matching TRBD1. Germline CDR1 is SGDLS and CDR2 is YYNGEE. Trimming removed 2 bases from V and 7 bases from J; junction bases left unmatched: 16. This CDR3 region has 18 residues.

The chain joins TRBV25-1 to TRBJ1-2; no clear D. This CDR3 region has 14 residues. The V end lost 5 bases, the J end lost 8 bases, and 18 bases lay between the germline ends. The germline gives CDR1 MGHDK, CDR2 SYGVNS. In DNA form, the CDR3 reads TGTGCCAGCAGTCTCGAGACTCAAGGACGGGGCTACACCTTC. It is translated as CASSLETQGRGYTF.

This clone was counted at least ten times. V gene TRBV5-6 combines with J gene TRBJ2-2, with D perhaps matching TRBD2 (6 bases). This CDR3 region has 16 residues. Germline lookup yields CDR1 SGHDT and CDR2 YYEEEE. V was pared by 2 bases and J by 3 bases, with 14 bases between. The CDR3 here is CASSFGGSGYTGELFF. The CDR3, as DNA: TGTGCCAGCAGCTTTGGGGGTAGCGGTTACACCGGGGAGCTGTTTTTT.

This clone was detected only once. CDR3 protein: CASSLDGQPQHF. CDR3 bases: TGTGCCAGCAGCTTAGACGGTCAGCCCCAGCATTTT. The chain has TRBV7-9 and TRBJ1-5; D remains ambiguous. The germline CDR1 and CDR2 sequences are SEHNR and FQNEAQ (reference sequence). The CDR3 extends over 12 amino acids. Trimming cost V 1 base and J 6 bases, with 4 bases left between them.